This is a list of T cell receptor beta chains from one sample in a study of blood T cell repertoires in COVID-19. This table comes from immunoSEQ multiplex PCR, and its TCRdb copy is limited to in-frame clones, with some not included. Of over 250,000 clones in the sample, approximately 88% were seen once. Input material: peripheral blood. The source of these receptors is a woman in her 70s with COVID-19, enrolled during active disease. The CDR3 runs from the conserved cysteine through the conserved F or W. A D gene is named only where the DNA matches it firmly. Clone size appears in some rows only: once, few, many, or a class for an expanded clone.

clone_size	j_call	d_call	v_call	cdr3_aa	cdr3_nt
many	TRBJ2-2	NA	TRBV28	CASSFRGLGDTGELFF	TGTGCCAGCAGTTTCCGCGGGCTAGGAGATACCGGGGAGCTGTTTTTT
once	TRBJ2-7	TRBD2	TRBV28	CASNSPGLASEQYF	TGTGCCAGTAATAGTCCGGGACTAGCCTCCGAGCAGTACTTC
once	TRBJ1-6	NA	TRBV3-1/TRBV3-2	CATMDSNNSPLHF	TGTGCTACTATGGACAGCAATAATTCACCCCTCCACTTT
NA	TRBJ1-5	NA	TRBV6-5	CASARNSNQPQHF	TGTGCCAGCGCCAGAAATAGCAATCAGCCCCAGCATTTT
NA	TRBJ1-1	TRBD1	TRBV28	CASSQDRVTEAFF	TGTGCCAGCAGTCAAGACAGGGTTACTGAAGCTTTCTTT
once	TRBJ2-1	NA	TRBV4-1	CASRLADSSYNEQFF	TGCGCCAGCAGGTTAGCTGATAGCTCCTACAATGAGCAGTTCTTC
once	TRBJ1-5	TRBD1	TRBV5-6	CASSSATGVFQPQHF	TGTGCCAGCAGTTCAGCTACAGGGGTTTTTCAGCCCCAGCATTTT
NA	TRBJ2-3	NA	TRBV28	CASSGSTGTDTQYF	TGTGCCAGCAGTGGATCGACGGGGACAGATACGCAGTATTTT
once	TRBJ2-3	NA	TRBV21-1	CASSKAPGGTSENTDTQYF	TGTGCCAGCAGCAAAGCGCCTGGCGGGACTAGCGAGAACACAGATACGCAGTATTTT
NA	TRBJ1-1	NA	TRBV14	CASSQNRIRAFF	TGTGCCAGCAGCCAAAACAGGATTCGAGCTTTCTTT
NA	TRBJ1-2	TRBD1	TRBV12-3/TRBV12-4	CASSTGTGTWTF	TGTGCCAGCAGTACCGGGACAGGGACGTGGACCTTC
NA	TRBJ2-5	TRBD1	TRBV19	CASSLGQGQETQYF	TGTGCCAGTAGTTTGGGACAGGGGCAAGAGACCCAGTACTTC
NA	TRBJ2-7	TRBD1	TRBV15	CATSNRGFEQYF	TGTGCCACCAGCAACAGGGGGTTCGAGCAGTACTTC
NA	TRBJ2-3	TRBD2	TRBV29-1	CSVTLAGITDTQYF	TGCAGCGTGACGCTAGCGGGGATCACAGATACGCAGTATTTT
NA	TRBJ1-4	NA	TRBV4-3	CASSQDLTGGEKLFF	TGCGCCAGCAGCCAAGATTTGACCGGGGGGGAAAAACTGTTTTTT